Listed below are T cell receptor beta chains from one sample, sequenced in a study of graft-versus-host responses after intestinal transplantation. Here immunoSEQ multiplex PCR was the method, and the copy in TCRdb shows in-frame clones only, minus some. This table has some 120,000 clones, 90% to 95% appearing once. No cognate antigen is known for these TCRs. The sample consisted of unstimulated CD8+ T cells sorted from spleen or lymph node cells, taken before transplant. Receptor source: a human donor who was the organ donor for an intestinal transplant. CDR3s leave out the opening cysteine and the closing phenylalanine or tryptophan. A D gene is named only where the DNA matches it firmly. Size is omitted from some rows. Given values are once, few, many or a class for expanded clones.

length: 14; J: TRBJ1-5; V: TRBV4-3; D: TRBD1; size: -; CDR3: ASSQDPGQGNQPQH
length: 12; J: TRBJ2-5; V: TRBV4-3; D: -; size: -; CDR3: ASSQDRGEETQY
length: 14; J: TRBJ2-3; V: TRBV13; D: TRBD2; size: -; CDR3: ASSSGTSGSADTQY
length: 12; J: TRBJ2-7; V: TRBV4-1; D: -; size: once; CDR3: ASSQEFRAFEQY
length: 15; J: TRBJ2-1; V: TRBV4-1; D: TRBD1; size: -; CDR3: ASSQDPRDRIYNEQF
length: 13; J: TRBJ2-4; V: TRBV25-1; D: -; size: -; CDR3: ASNTTTAIKNIQY
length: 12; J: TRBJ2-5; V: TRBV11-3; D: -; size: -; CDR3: ASSPAGADETQY
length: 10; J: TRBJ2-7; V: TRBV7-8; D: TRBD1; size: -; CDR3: ASSSWTGAVD
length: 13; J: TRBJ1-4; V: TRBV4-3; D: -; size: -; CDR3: ASSQDREFNEKLF
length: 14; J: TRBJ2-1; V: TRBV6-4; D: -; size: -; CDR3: ASSAFWTFTYNEQF
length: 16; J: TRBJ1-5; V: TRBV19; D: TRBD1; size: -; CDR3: ASSIDPEQGAFNQPQH
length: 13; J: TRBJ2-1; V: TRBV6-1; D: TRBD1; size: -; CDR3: ASRQLGTGANEQF
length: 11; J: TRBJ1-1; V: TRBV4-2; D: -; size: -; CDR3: ASSPKRNTEAF
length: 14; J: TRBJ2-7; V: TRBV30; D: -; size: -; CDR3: AWSVPPAGETDEQY
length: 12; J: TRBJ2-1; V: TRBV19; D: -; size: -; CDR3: ASSIVGAGDEQF
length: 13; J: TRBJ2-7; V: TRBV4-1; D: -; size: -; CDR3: ASSQEDARVYEQY
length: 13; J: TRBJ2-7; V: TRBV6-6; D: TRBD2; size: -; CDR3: ASSYSYGGLGEQY
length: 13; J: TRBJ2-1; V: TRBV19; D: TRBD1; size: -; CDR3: ASKPGTGGYNEQF
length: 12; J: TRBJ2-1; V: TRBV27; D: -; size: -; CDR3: ASSLATSYNEQF
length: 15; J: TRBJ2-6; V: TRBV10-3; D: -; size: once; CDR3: AIRRRLVASGANVLT
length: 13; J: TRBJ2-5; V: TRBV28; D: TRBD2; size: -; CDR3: ASSSRGGRAYIQY
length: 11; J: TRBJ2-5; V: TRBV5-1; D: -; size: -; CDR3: ASTLQGEETQY